What follows describes a single T cell receptor (beta chain). What it recognizes is unknown. It was by 5' RACE with UMI labels that the TRB cDNA libraries were prepared. TCRdb derives one entry per CDR3 protein from the 5' RACE reads, leaving out DNA. The table lists over 70,000 distinct CDR3 sequences. This sample is drawn from a study of CXCR3-negative and CXCR3-positive naive CD8 T cells. Study observations and caveats: In CXCR3-positive naive cells, the TRB CDR3s were more hydrophobic than in CXCR3-negative naive cells.

CDR3 length equals 16 residues. The chain couples TRBV12-3 or TRBV12-4 to TRBJ2-3; the D call of TRBD2 rests on TCRdb alone, since no DNA is present to check it. Sequences were obtained from naive CXCR3+ CD8+ T cells from blood. As for subset: CD45RO-CCR7+CD27+CD95- naive CD8+ T cells expressing CXCR3 (TNR3+). The receptor comes from a human donor in good health. Some clones in this sample may be carry-over from other donors' samples. The CDR3 is CASSLEGLAGGDTQYF.